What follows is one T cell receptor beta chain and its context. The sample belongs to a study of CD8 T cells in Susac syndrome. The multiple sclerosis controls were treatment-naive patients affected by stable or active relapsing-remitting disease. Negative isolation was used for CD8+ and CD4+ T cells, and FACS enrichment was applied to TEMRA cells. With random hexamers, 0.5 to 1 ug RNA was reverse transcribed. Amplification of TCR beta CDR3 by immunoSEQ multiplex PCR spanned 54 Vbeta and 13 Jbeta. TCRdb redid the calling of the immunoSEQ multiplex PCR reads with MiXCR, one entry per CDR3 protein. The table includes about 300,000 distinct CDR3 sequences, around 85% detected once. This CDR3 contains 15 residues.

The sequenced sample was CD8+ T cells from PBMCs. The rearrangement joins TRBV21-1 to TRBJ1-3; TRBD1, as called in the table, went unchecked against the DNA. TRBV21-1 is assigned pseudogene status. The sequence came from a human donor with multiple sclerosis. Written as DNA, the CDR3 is TGTGCCAGCAGCAACCAGGGGGCAAACGGAAACACCATATATTTT. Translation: CASSNQGANGNTIYF.